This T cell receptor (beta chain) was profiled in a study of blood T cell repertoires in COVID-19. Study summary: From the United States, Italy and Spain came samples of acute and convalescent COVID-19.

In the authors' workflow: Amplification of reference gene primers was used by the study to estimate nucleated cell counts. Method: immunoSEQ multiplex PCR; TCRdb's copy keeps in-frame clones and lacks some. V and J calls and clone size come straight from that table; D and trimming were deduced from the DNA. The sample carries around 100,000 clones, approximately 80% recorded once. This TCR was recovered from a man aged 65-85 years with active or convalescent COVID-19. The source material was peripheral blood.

This CDR3 reads CASSPALTYTDTQYF. CDR3 nucleotides: TGTGCCAGCAGCCCCGCGCTAACCTACACAGATACGCAGTATTTT. This rearrangement joins TRBV14 to TRBJ2-3; D unresolved. The germline V gene encodes CDR1 SGHDN and CDR2 FVKESK. CDR3 length: 15 amino acids. V was clipped by 4 bases and J by 2 bases, with 13 bases between them.